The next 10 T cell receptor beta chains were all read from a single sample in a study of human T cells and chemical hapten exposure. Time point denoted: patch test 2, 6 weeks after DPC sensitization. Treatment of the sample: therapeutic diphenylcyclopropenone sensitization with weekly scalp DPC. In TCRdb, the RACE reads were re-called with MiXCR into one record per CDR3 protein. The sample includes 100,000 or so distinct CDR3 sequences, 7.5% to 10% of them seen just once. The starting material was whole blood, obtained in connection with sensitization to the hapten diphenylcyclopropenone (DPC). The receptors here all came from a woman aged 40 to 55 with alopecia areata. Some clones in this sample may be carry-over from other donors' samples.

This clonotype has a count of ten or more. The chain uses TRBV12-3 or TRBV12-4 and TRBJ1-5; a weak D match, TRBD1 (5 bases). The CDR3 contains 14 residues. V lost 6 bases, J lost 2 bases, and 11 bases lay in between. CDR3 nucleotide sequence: TGTGCCAGCAGCCCAGGGAGGGGCAATCAGCCCCAGCATTTT. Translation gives CASSPGRGNQPQHF.

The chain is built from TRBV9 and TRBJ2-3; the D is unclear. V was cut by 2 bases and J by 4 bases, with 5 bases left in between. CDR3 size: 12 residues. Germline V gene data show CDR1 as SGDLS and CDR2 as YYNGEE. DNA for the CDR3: TGTGCCAGCAGCGTCGAGGCAGATACGCAGTATTTT. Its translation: CASSVEADTQYF.

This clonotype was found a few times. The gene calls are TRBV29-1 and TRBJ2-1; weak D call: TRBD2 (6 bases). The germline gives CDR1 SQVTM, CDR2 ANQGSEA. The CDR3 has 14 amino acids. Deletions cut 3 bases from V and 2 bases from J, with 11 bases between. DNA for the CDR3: TGCAGCGTTGACGCGGGGCGAACCTACAATGAGCAGTTCTTC. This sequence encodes CSVDAGRTYNEQFF.

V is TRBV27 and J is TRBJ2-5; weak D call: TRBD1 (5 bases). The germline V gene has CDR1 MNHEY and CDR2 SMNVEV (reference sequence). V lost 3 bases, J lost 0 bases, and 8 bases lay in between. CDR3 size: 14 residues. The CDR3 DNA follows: TGTGCCAGCAGTTTGGGGCGGAACCAAGAGACCCAGTACTTC. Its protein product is CASSLGRNQETQYF.

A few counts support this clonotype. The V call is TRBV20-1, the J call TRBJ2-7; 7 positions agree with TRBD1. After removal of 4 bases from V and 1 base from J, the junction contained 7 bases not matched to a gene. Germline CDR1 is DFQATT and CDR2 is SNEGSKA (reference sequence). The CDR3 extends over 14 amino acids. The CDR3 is CSAMDPTGSYEQYF. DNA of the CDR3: TGCAGTGCTATGGACCCGACAGGGTCCTACGAGCAGTACTTC.

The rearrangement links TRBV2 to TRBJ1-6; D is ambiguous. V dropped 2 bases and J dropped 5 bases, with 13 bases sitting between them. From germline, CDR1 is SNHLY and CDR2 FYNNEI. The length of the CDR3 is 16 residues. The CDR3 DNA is TGTGCCAGCAGTGAACGCCACAGCGAAGATAATTCACCCCTCCACTTT. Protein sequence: CASSERHSEDNSPLHF.

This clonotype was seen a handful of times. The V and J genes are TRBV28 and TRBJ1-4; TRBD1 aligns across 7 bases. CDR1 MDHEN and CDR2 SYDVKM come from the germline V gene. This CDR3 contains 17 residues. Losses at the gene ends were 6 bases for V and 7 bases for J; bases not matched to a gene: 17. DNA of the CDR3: TGTGCCAGCAGCTTCGGATACTTTCGACAGGGTGGTGAAAAACTGTTTTTT. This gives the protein CASSFGYFRQGGEKLFF.

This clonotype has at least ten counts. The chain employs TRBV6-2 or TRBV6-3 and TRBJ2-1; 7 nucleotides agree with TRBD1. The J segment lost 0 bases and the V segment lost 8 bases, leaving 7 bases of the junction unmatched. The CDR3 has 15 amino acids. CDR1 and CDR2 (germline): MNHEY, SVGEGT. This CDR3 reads CASGRQGSSYNEQFF. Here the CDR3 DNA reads TGTGCCAGCGGGAGACAGGGAAGCTCCTACAATGAGCAGTTCTTC.

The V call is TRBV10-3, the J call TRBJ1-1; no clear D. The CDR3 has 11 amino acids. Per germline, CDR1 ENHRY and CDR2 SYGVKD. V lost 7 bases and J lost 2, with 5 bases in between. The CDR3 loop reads CAIMGNTEAFF. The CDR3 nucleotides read TGTGCCATCATGGGAAACACTGAAGCTTTCTTT.

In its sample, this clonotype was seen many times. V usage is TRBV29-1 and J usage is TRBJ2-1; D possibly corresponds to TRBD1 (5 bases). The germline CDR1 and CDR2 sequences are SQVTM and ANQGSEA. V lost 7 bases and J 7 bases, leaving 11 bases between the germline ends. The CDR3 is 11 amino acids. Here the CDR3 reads CSAGRVNEQFF. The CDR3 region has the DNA TGCAGCGCCGGCAGGGTAAATGAGCAGTTCTTC.